The 15 T cell receptor beta chains in this list originate from one sample, sequenced in a study of identical twins. Via MiXCR, TCRdb re-called the 5' RACE reads, giving one row per CDR3 protein. The data contain about 530,000 distinct CDR3 sequences, over 12% of them singletons. Another study also made use of these data, one on yellow fever vaccine responses in identical twins.

The specimen was CD4+ T cells sorted from blood. Receptor source: a woman aged 18-35 years in good health.

The sample holds a few counts of this clonotype. This chain connects TRBV5-1 to TRBJ2-3; unclear D gene. Germline lookup yields CDR1 SGHRS and CDR2 YFSETQ. The germline V and J ends were trimmed by 4 bases and 4 bases, with 16 bases remaining between them. This CDR3 has 15 amino acids. This chain's CDR3 is CASSGGRIKADTQYF. As DNA, the CDR3 is TGCGCCAGCAGCGGTGGGCGAATCAAGGCAGATACGCAGTATTTT.

This chain uses TRBV5-1 with TRBJ2-7, with D perhaps matching TRBD2 (6 bases). Looked up from germline, CDR1 is SGHRS and CDR2 is YFSETQ. This CDR3 has 15 amino acids. Between the trimmed V and J ends, which lost 2 bases and 2 bases, there was a span of 14 bases. CDR3 protein: CASSFGLKGPYEQYF. The DNA of the CDR3 is TGCGCCAGCAGCTTTGGACTAAAGGGCCCCTACGAGCAGTACTTC.

This clonotype was counted at least ten times. The chain couples TRBV5-1 to TRBJ2-1; TRBD2 matches at 13 bases. Germline V gene data show CDR1 as SGHRS and CDR2 as YFSETQ. The CDR3 loop spans 15 amino acids. J gave up 7 bases and V 4 bases, and 5 bases lay outside the gene matches. The CDR3 reads CASSTGLAGVNEQFF. CDR3 sequence (DNA): TGCGCCAGCAGCACAGGACTAGCGGGAGTAAATGAGCAGTTCTTC. Full variable domain (outside the CDR3, taken from reference TRBV5-1 and TRBJ2-1): KAGVTQTPRYLIKTRGQQVTLSCSPISGHRSVSWYQQTPGQGLQFLFEYFSETQRNKGNFPGRFSGRQFSNSRSEMNVSTLELGDSALYLCASSTGLAGVNEQFFGPGTRLTVL.

The chain has TRBV5-1 and TRBJ2-3; D is perhaps TRBD2 (6 bases). Trimming stripped 4 bases from V and 4 bases from J, with 13 bases between. From germline, CDR1 is SGHRS and CDR2 YFSETQ. The CDR3 is 14 amino acids. The CDR3 DNA reads as TGCGCCAGCAGCACTTTCGGGAGCTCAGATACGCAGTATTTT. Protein: CASSTFGSSDTQYF. Complete variable domain (other parts from reference TRBV5-1 and TRBJ2-3): KAGVTQTPRYLIKTRGQQVTLSCSPISGHRSVSWYQQTPGQGLQFLFEYFSETQRNKGNFPGRFSGRQFSNSRSEMNVSTLELGDSALYLCASSTFGSSDTQYFGPGTRLTVL.

The V and J genes are TRBV4-1 and TRBJ2-5, with 7 bases fitting TRBD2. The trim removed 2 bases at V and 5 bases at J, leaving 8 bases unmatched. The CDR3 loop spans 15 amino acids. Germline CDR1 and CDR2: MGHRA and YSYEKL. The CDR3 here is CASSQSPGLLETQYF. CDR3 sequence (DNA): TGCGCCAGCAGCCAATCTCCGGGACTACTGGAGACCCAGTACTTC.

The chain has TRBV7-9 and TRBJ2-3; D gene uncertain. CDR1 and CDR2 from the germline V gene are SEHNR and FQNEAQ (reference sequence). CDR3 length: 14 residues. V lost 3 bases to trimming and J lost 2 bases, with 9 bases between them. CDR3 coding DNA: TGTGCCAGCAGCTTCCCGGCCCACACAGATACGCAGTATTTT. Encoded protein: CASSFPAHTDTQYF. Based on the CDR3 plus reference TRBV7-9 and TRBJ2-3, the full variable domain is DTGVSQNPRHKITKRGQNVTFRCDPISEHNRLYWYRQTLGQGPEFLTYFQNEAQLEKSRLLSDRFSAERPKGSFSTLEIQRTEQGDSAMYLCASSFPAHTDTQYFGPGTRLTVL.

This clonotype was seen only a few times. This chain uses TRBV6-1 with TRBJ2-5; weak D call: TRBD2 (7 bases). The CDR3 loop spans 15 amino acids. Germline V gives CDR1 MNHNS, CDR2 SASEGT. Trimming removed 3 bases from V and 2 bases from J, with 13 bases in between. The DNA of the CDR3 is TGTGCCAGCAGTGACCAGGGGAGGGGACAAGAGACCCAGTACTTC. Protein product: CASSDQGRGQETQYF.

This clonotype was picked up many times. This rearrangement joins TRBV24-1 to TRBJ1-5; D gene unclear. V lost 2 bases to trimming and J lost 2 bases, with 9 bases between them. This CDR3 region has 15 residues. CDR1 KGHDR and CDR2 SFDVKD come from the germline V gene. The chain's CDR3 is CATSDSILGNQPQHF. The DNA for the CDR3 is TGTGCCACCAGTGATTCAATCTTGGGCAATCAGCCCCAGCATTTT.

In this sample, this clonotype turned up a few times. The genes are TRBV6-1 and TRBJ2-7; TRBD1 agrees at 8 bases. This CDR3 region has 14 residues. Per germline, CDR1 MNHNS and CDR2 SASEGT. The junction had 5 bases not matched to a gene; V was cut back by 4 bases and J by 3 bases. This CDR3 reads CASSGQDRDYEQYF. Here the CDR3 DNA reads TGTGCCAGCAGTGGCCAGGACAGGGACTACGAGCAGTACTTC.

The table lists this clonotype with a few counts. The CDR3 nucleotides read TGTGCCAGCAGTTTAATTAATAGGAGTGAGCAGTTCTTC. As protein: CASSLINRSEQFF. The chain employs TRBV12-3 or TRBV12-4 and TRBJ2-1; D gene uncertain. The length of the CDR3 is 13 residues. With 2 bases removed from V and 9 bases from J, the gap between germline ends came to 11 bases.

This rearrangement joins TRBV5-1 to TRBJ2-3, with D uncertain. The CDR3 runs to 11 residues. The germline gives CDR1 SGHRS, CDR2 YFSETQ. V lost 3 bases and J 5 bases, leaving 4 bases between the germline ends. CDR3 coding DNA: TGCGCCAGCAGCTCGGTAGATACGCAGTATTTT. This sequence encodes CASSSVDTQYF.

This clonotype was observed a handful of times. The chain has TRBV29-1 and TRBJ1-1; D not certain. Trimming shortened V by 7 bases and J by 4 bases, and 7 bases separated the two germline ends. The CDR3 has 10 amino acids. The germline gives CDR1 SQVTM, CDR2 ANQGSEA. The DNA for the CDR3 is TGCAGCGCGGGAGTCACTGAAGCTTTCTTT. Amino acids: CSAGVTEAFF.

The chain is built from TRBV10-3 and TRBJ2-2; TRBD1 matches at 8 bases. Germline V gene lookup returns CDR1 ENHRY and CDR2 SYGVKD. The CDR3 contains 15 residues. Losses at the gene ends were 4 bases for V and 1 base for J; bases not matched to a gene: 2. CDR3 coding DNA: TGTGCCATCAGTGCTGGGACAGGGAACACCGGGGAGCTGTTTTTT. Amino acids: CAISAGTGNTGELFF.

This clonotype was seen a few times. Here the CDR3 DNA reads TGTGCCAGCAGCTTAATGATGACTTCCGGGGAGCTGTTTTTT. This sequence encodes CASSLMMTSGELFF. V gene TRBV7-3 combines with J gene TRBJ2-2, with D uncertain. The CDR3 length is 14 residues. Trimming removed 1 base at V and 6 bases at J, with 9 bases between. Germline V gene data show CDR1 as SGHTA and CDR2 as FQGTGA.

This clonotype was detected only a few times. This chain links TRBV10-1 with TRBJ2-2; D is possibly TRBD2 (6 bases). Trimming removed 4 bases at V and 7 bases at J, with 13 bases between. Germline V gene lookup returns CDR1 WNHNN and CDR2 SYGVQD (reference sequence). There are 14 residues in the CDR3. Written as DNA, the CDR3 is TGCGCCAGCAGTGTTAACTCGCGGGGCGGGGAGCTGTTTTTT. Its translation: CASSVNSRGGELFF.